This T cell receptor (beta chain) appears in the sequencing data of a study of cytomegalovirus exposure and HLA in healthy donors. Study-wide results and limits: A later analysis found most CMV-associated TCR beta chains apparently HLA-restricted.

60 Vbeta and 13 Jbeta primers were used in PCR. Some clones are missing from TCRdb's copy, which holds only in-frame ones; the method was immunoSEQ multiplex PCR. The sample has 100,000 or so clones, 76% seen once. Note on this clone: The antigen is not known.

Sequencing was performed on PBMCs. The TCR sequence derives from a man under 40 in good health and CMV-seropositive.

CDR3 DNA sequence: TGCGCCAGCAGCTTGGGGACGCGGACTAGCACAGATACGCAGTATTTT. This codes for CASSLGTRTSTDTQYF. V and J are TRBV5-1 and TRBJ2-3; D may be TRBD2 (5 bases). Germline V gene data show CDR1 as SGHRS and CDR2 as YFSETQ. V lost 0 bases, J lost 0 bases, and 11 bases lay in between. The CDR3 consists of 16 residues.